This TCR beta chain was documented in a study of blood T cells in healthy people across ages. Whole-study results and caveats: Using unsorted PBMCs precluded a conclusive naive versus antigen-experienced comparison. Those diversity estimates obtained from one million T cells were thought to be underestimates.

Germline-derived CDR1 and CDR2 are LGHNA and YNFKEQ. The V end was cut by 0 bases, the J end by 6 bases, with 10 bases between. The CDR3 spans 14 residues. For the second PCR, which ran for about 6 to 11 cycles, a sample-barcoded 5' primer and a J-beta primer mix were used. In TCRdb, the 5' RACE reads were re-called with MiXCR into one record per CDR3 protein. This table has about 1,500,000 distinct CDR3 sequences, 28% appearing once. This clonotype was counted at least ten times. Its specificity is not known. The receptor comes from a woman in her 30s in good health. Specimen: blood. The chain has TRBV4-2 and TRBJ2-3; perhaps TRBD2 as D (6 bases). The CDR3 here is CASSQDGGRDTQYF. For the CDR3, the DNA is TGTGCCAGCAGCCAAGATGGAGGGAGGGATACGCAGTATTTT.